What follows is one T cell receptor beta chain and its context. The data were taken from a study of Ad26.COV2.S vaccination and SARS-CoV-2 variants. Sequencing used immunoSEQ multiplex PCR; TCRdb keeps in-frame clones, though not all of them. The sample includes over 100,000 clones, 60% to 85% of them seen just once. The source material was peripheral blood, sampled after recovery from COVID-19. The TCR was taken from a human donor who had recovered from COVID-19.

In DNA, the CDR3 is TGTGCCAGCACGACCGGGACAGGGAACACCGGGGAGCTGTTTTTT. Translating gives CASTTGTGNTGELFF. The J gene is TRBJ2-2, the V gene TRBV6-1, with TRBD1 matching 8 bases. CDR3 length: 15 residues. The trim removed 7 bases at V and 1 base at J, leaving 5 bases unmatched. The germline V gene encodes CDR1 MNHNS and CDR2 SASEGT.